The clone carrying this T cell receptor (beta chain) was counted a few times. The library was designed around alpha chains, so this beta chain is a stray read whose abundance carries little weight. Stated time point: blood taken at disease recurrence. Frozen PBMC, nontumor lung or tumor provided whole RNA, which was sequenced unsorted. These data are taken from a study of spatial heterogeneity in lung cancer. One entry per CDR3 protein results from TCRdb running MiXCR on the 5' RACE reads. Here the sample spans 8,000 to 10,000 distinct CDR3 sequences, around 3.9% being singletons. This clonotype was obtained from a female donor with early-stage non-small cell lung cancer. This sample comprised PBMCs, obtained at recurrence.

The CDR3 DNA reads TGCGCCAGCAGCTTGAAGCAGGGGAGGGACGAGCAGTACTTC. This gives the protein CASSLKQGRDEQYF. The chain carries TRBV5-1 and TRBJ2-7, with D possibly matching TRBD2 (7 bases). Germline values: CDR1 SGHRS, CDR2 YFSETQ. The CDR3 is made up of 14 amino acids. Trimming pared 1 base from V and 5 bases from J, leaving 13 bases between.